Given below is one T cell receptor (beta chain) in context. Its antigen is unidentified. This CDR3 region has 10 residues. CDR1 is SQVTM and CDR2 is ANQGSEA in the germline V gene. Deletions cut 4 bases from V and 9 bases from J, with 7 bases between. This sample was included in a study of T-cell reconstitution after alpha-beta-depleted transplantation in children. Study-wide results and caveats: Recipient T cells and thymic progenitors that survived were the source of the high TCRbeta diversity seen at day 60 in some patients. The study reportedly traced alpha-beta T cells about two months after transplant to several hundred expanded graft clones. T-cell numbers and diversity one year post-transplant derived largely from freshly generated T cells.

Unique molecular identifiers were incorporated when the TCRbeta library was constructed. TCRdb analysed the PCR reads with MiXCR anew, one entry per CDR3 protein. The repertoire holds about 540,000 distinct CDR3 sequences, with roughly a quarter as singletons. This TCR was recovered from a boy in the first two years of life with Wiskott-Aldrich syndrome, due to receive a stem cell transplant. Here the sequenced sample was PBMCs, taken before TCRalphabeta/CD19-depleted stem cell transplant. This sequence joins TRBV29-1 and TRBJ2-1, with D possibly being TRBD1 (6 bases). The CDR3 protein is CSVGRGEQFF. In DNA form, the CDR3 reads TGCAGCGTTGGCAGGGGTGAGCAGTTCTTC.